These 3 T cell receptor beta chains share one sample of origin, sequenced in a study of T cell clonality in common variable immunodeficiency. Here immunoSEQ multiplex PCR was the method, and the copy in TCRdb shows in-frame clones only, minus some. This set yields about 42,000 clones and no singletons; the top ten hold 2% to 2.5%. The sequenced sample consisted of peripheral blood mononuclear cells. The receptors here all came from a person aged 18-69 years in good health.

Remarks on this clone: Its ends do not fully match the called genes, so a read error is possible. The read gets to within 3 residues of the CDR3 end, and the germline J gene fills in the rest. This sequence joins TRBV29-1 and TRBJ2-1; D is unresolved. Looked up from germline, CDR1 is SQVTM and CDR2 is ANQGSEA. This CDR3 comprises 13 residues. The CDR3 here is CSAEDPDSDEQFF. CDR3 DNA, as far as it was read: TGCAGCGCTGAAGATCCCGACTCCGATGAG.

This clone appeared many times. The read falls 3 residues short of the CDR3 end, and the missing part is taken from the germline J gene. The chain carries TRBV5-6 and TRBJ2-6; TRBD1 agrees at 7 bases. This CDR3 is 13 amino acids long. V shed 2 bases and J 11 bases; nucleotides not matched to a gene: 4. Germline CDR1 is SGHDT and CDR2 is YYEEEE. The CDR3 protein is CASSFRDRDVLTF. The covered CDR3 bases are TGTGCCAGCAGCTTCCGTGACAGGGACGTC.

This clone has at least ten counts. The read finishes 3 residues shy of the CDR3 end, and the germline J gene is used to complete it. The rearrangement uses TRBV6-1 and TRBJ2-7; TRBD1 or TRBD2 may be the D gene (5 bases each). Germline lookup yields CDR1 MNHNS and CDR2 SASEGT. This CDR3 comprises 16 residues. Trimming cost V 1 base and J 3 bases, with 16 bases left between them. The CDR3 bases that were read are TGTGCCAGCAGTGAAGGGTGGGGAGACAGAAGCTACGAG. Translation: CASSEGWGDRSYE. The whole CDR3 reads CASSEGWGDRSYEQYF.